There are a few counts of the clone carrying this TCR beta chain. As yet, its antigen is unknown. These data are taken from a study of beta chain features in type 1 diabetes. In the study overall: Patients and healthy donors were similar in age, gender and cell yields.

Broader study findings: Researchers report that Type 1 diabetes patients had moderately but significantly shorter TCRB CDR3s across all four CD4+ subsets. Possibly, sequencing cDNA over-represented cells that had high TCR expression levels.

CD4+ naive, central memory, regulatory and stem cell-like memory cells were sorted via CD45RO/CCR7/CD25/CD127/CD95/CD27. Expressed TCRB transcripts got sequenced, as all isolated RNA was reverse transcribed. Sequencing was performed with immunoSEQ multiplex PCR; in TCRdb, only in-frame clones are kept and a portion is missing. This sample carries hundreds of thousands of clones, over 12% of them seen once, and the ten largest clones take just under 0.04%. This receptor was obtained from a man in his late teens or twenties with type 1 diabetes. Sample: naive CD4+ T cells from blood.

CDR3 DNA: TGCAGCGTCAGACAGGGGGCCACTGAAGCTTTCTTT. The encoded protein is CSVRQGATEAFF. This chain joins TRBV29-1 and TRBJ1-1; 10 bases are a match to TRBD1. Germline CDR1 is SQVTM and CDR2 is ANQGSEA. V lost 6 bases, J lost 4 bases, and 2 bases stayed unmatched. The CDR3 length is 12 residues.